This TCR beta chain appears in the sequencing data of a study of blood T cell repertoires in COVID-19. Turning to the study itself: The United States, Italy and Spain provided the acute and convalescent COVID-19 samples. From T cells, B-cell-depleted T cells, or PBMCs came the material, which was cDNA or gDNA.

In the study's own analysis: Estimation of nucleated cell counts relied on the amplification of reference gene primers. Data came from immunoSEQ multiplex PCR; TCRdb stores just in-frame clones and leaves some out. The DNA gave D and trimming, while V, J and clone size come from that table. Among around 260,000 clones listed, about 89% were seen once. Trimming took off 5 bases at V and 2 bases at J, with 22 bases between the two ends. The CDR3 contains 17 residues. Germline V gene lookup returns CDR1 LNHDA and CDR2 SQIVND (reference sequence). Sequencing was performed on peripheral blood. This clonotype was sampled from a man aged 25 to 40 with acute or convalescent COVID-19. The rearrangement uses TRBV19 and TRBJ2-7; maybe TRBD2 (5 bases). The CDR3 bases are TGTGCCAGTAGTGCGATCGTTCTGGCGGGCAATACCTACGAGCAGTACTTC. This translates into CASSAIVLAGNTYEQYF.